This T cell receptor (beta chain) appears in the sequencing data of a study of T cell repertoires in cytomegalovirus infection (dated 2019 in TCRdb). Concerning the study at large: Recently identified HLA-C-restricted CMV epitopes, whose presentation resists viral immunomodulation, were targeted by peptide stimulations together with well-studied HLA-B-restricted epitopes. The HLA type of each donor mattered for the analysis, because public TCR beta signatures pointed to carriage of CMV infection along with the matching HLA type.

Points the paper makes about the study in general: The ex vivo response was dominated by HLA-C-restricted CMV-specific TCR beta clonotypes, which also provided the single most frequent clonotype in two of eight donors. In both this cohort and an independent roughly 330-donor cohort, the cumulative frequency of public TCR beta family members distinguished carriers of CMV infection plus the relevant HLA type.

Interpreted using the paper, the treatment or condition label stands for: in vitro stimulation with specific CMV peptide epitopes to enrich CMV-specific T cells. The CDR3 numbers 15 residues from cysteine through phenylalanine. The sequence is cut down to CDR3 DNA, 45 bases in frame from base 1. V is reduced by 6 bases and J by 5 bases, leaving a spacing of 17 bases between them. CDR1 LNHDA and CDR2 SQIVND were looked up in the germline V gene (reference sequence). Instrument on record: Illumina HiSeq 1500. TCRdb reworked the public reads: Q25 trimming with fastp, MiXCR clone assembly, productive beta chains retained. Every distinct CDR3 protein forms one entry, paired with its most common genes and DNA. The sample table shows hundreds of thousands of distinct CDR3 sequences, and roughly 29% are seen once. Jointly, the top ten make up 20% of the sample. There are a few counts of this clonotype. The clone's antigen remains unknown. No base quality information exists; no much larger clone differs at one position.

The source is a human donor in good health (CMV status not recorded). Some clones in this sample may be carry-over from other donors' samples. Sample: cultured PBMCs, taken from culture after CMV antigen stimulation. The chain employs TRBV19 and TRBJ2-1; there is no confident call for the D gene. CDR3 loop: CASSPLGGGNNEQFF. The nucleotide sequence reads as follows: TGTGCCAGTAGCCCTCTGGGTGGTGGGAACAATGAGCAGTTCTTC.